The 30 T cell receptor beta chains below all came from one sample that was sequenced in a study of blood T cell repertoires in COVID-19. Sequenced by immunoSEQ multiplex PCR; TCRdb stores in-frame clones only, minus some. The sample consists of tens of thousands of clones, more than 85% of them appearing once. The specimen was peripheral blood. These receptor sequences come from a man aged 45-65 years with acute or convalescent COVID-19.

This rearrangement joins TRBV30 to TRBJ1-2; D gene uncertain. The CDR3 is 14 residues long. Per germline, CDR1 GTSNPN and CDR2 SVGIG (reference sequence). Trimming left V 4 bases short and J 4 bases short, with 16 bases between. The CDR3: CAWIQVYPGYGYTF. Written as DNA, the CDR3 is TGTGCCTGGATCCAGGTCTACCCCGGCTATGGCTACACCTTC. Full variable domain (rest looked up from reference TRBV30 and TRBJ1-2): SQTIHQWPATLVQPVGSPLSLECTVEGTSNPNLYWYRQAAGRGLQLLFYSVGIGQISSEVPQNLSASRPQDRQFILSSKKLLLSDSGFYLCAWIQVYPGYGYTFGSGTRLTVV.

The chain joins TRBV6-4 to TRBJ2-3; 7 bases are a match to TRBD2. Germline V CDR1 and CDR2: MRHNA, SNTAGT. This CDR3 has 14 residues. The J segment lost 11 bases and the V segment lost 3 bases, leaving 11 bases of the junction unmatched. The CDR3 reads CASSESGTTNMQYF. CDR3 sequence (DNA): TGTGCCAGCAGTGAATCCGGGACTACAAATATGCAGTATTTT.

Comment on this clone: The same CDR3 is also encoded by other DNA sequences in this sample. V and J are TRBV5-1 and TRBJ2-7, with D perhaps TRBD1 (5 bases). The V end was cut by 1 base, the J end by 4 bases, with 12 bases between. The CDR3 has 14 amino acids. In germline, CDR1 is SGHRS, CDR2 YFSETQ. The CDR3 region has the DNA TGCGCCAGCAGCTTGCAAGGGGCAGGGTACGAGCAGTACTTC. Translating it yields CASSLQGAGYEQYF.

The V and J genes are TRBV3-1 (or the pseudogene TRBV3-2) and TRBJ2-7, with D perhaps TRBD1 (6 bases). Germline V gene data show CDR1 as LGHDT and CDR2 as YNNKEL (reference sequence). This CDR3 is built from 13 residues. The V end lost 4 bases, the J end lost 4 bases, and 11 bases lay between the germline ends. The DNA for the CDR3 is TGTGCCAGCAGCCTCGGACAGTTGTACGAGCAGTACTTC. Its translation is CASSLGQLYEQYF.

This chain joins TRBV5-1 and TRBJ2-1, with TRBD2 matching over 10 bases. Unmatched junction bases numbered 2, after V lost 4 bases and J lost 1 base. CDR3 length: 15 amino acids. CDR1 and CDR2 (germline): SGHRS, YFSETQ. CDR3 region: CASSLAGESYNEQFF. CDR3 coding DNA: TGCGCCAGCAGCCTAGCGGGAGAATCCTACAATGAGCAGTTCTTC.

This clone was observed a single time. In nucleotides, the CDR3 is TGTGCCAGCAGCTTAGATCGGGTCTATCGCGGCAATGAGCAGTTCTTC. This sequence encodes CASSLDRVYRGNEQFF. The rearrangement uses TRBV11-3 and TRBJ2-1; D remains unclear. CDR1 SGHNT and CDR2 YENEEA come from the germline V gene. The ends were cut back, 0 bases at V and 6 bases at J, with 15 bases in the middle. The CDR3 runs 16 residues.

The chain carries TRBV28 and TRBJ1-2; 9 bases fit TRBD1. With 6 bases clipped from V and 8 bases from J, the junction kept 13 bases outside the gene matches. Germline CDR1 MDHEN, CDR2 SYDVKM. The CDR3 covers 15 residues. The CDR3 nucleotides read TGTGCCAGCAGGCCAAACGACAGGGGGAGTAGGGGCTACACCTTC. As protein: CASRPNDRGSRGYTF.

The chain carries TRBV6-5 and TRBJ1-1, with a weak D call TRBD1 (6 bases). Germline CDR1 reads MNHEY; CDR2 reads SVGAGI. This CDR3 comprises 13 residues. Trimming took 8 bases from V and 6 from J, leaving 16 bases between them. CDR3 nucleotide sequence: TGTGCCAGCCGTCTCAGGGGCGGCCCTGAAGCTTTCTTT. It is translated as CASRLRGGPEAFF.

The chain links TRBV5-6 to TRBJ1-6, with TRBD1 identical over 9 bases. The CDR3 runs to 16 residues. J gave up 6 bases and V 4 bases, and 8 bases lay outside the gene matches. Germline CDR1 reads SGHDT; CDR2 reads YYEEEE. CDR3 sequence: CASSPPGTGINSPLHF. The CDR3 bases are TGTGCCAGCAGCCCCCCCGGGACAGGGATTAATTCACCCCTCCACTTT. Supplemented by reference TRBV5-6 and TRBJ1-6, the full variable domain reads DAGVTQSPTHLIKTRGQQVTLRCSPKSGHDTVSWYQQALGQGPQFIFQYYEEEERQRGNFPDRFSGHQFPNYSSELNVNALLLGDSALYLCASSPPGTGINSPLHFGNGTRLTVT.

The chain uses TRBV19 and TRBJ1-5; 10 bases are shared with TRBD1. The J segment lost 5 bases and the V segment lost 8 bases, leaving 3 bases of the junction unmatched. The CDR3 sequence is 13 residues long. The germline gives CDR1 LNHDA, CDR2 SQIVND (reference sequence). For the CDR3, the DNA is TGTGCCAGTTGGGACAGGGGCTATCAGCCCCAGCATTTT. It codes for CASWDRGYQPQHF.

The chain links TRBV19 to TRBJ1-2; D might be TRBD1 (5 bases). Germline values: CDR1 LNHDA, CDR2 SQIVND (reference sequence). The CDR3 totals 15 residues. Trimming pared 7 bases from V and 5 bases from J, leaving 20 bases between. DNA of the CDR3: TGTGCCAGTACCTCGATCCCTGTATCAGGGTATGGCTACACCTTC. This sequence encodes CASTSIPVSGYGYTF.

The chain has TRBV25-1 and TRBJ2-1, with 10 bases aligning to TRBD2. The CDR3 sequence is 14 residues long. The germline V gene encodes CDR1 MGHDK and CDR2 SYGVNS. Trimming removed 6 bases from V and 7 bases from J; junction bases left unmatched: 6. The CDR3 spells CASRGTSEGNEQFF. The CDR3 region has the DNA TGTGCCAGCAGAGGGACTAGCGAGGGGAATGAGCAGTTCTTC. The full variable domain, its missing parts supplied by reference TRBV25-1 and TRBJ2-1, is EADIYQTPRYLVIGTGKKITLECSQTMGHDKMYWYQQDPGMELHLIHYSYGVNSTEKGDLSSESTVSRIRTEHFPLTLESARPSHTSQYLCASRGTSEGNEQFFGPGTRLTVL.

The V call is TRBV4-1, the J call TRBJ2-1; D is uncertain. V lost 4 bases, J lost 3 bases, and 10 bases lay in between. Looked up from germline, CDR1 is MGHRA and CDR2 is YSYEKL. The CDR3 totals 14 residues. In nucleotides, the CDR3 is TGCGCCAGCAGCCTTCCTGGCGGCTACAATGAGCAGTTCTTC. Translation gives CASSLPGGYNEQFF.

The chain joins TRBV5-5 to TRBJ2-7, with D possibly TRBD1 on 6 matching bases. V gave up 2 bases and J gave up 1 base, with 10 bases separating them. From germline, CDR1 is SGHKS and CDR2 YYEKEE (reference sequence). The CDR3 loop spans 14 amino acids. The CDR3 DNA reads as TGTGCCAGCAGCTTCCAGGGGCGATCCTACGAGCAGTACTTC. It translates to CASSFQGRSYEQYF.

The chain has TRBV30 and TRBJ2-1; D gene unclear. CDR1 and CDR2 from the germline V gene are GTSNPN and SVGIG (reference sequence). The V end was cut by 5 bases, the J end by 0 bases, with 11 bases between. CDR3 length: 14 residues. The CDR3 sequence is CAWATVSSYNEQFF. CDR3 nucleotides: TGTGCCTGGGCAACAGTAAGCTCCTACAATGAGCAGTTCTTC.

This chain uses TRBV4-1 with TRBJ2-7; possible D gene TRBD1, 5 bases. Germline CDR1 reads MGHRA; CDR2 reads YSYEKL. Trimming took off 0 bases at V and 1 base at J, with 10 bases between the two ends. The CDR3 spans 15 residues. The CDR3 coding sequence is TGCGCCAGCAGCCAAGATCCCCAGGGATCCTACGAGCAGTACTTC. It translates to CASSQDPQGSYEQYF.

The sample holds one count of this clone. This chain joins TRBV6-1 and TRBJ1-3, with D maybe TRBD1 (5 bases). There are 16 residues in the CDR3. The V gene's germline CDR1 is MNHNS and CDR2 SASEGT. V dropped 2 bases and J dropped 2 bases, with 13 bases sitting between them. CDR3 in amino acids: CASSESRGLPGNTIYF. The CDR3 region has the DNA TGTGCCAGCAGTGAATCCCGGGGGTTACCTGGAAACACCATATATTTT.

This chain joins TRBV7-2 and TRBJ2-3, with a possible D match to TRBD1 (7 bases). Germline assignment: CDR1 SGHTA and CDR2 FQGNSA. The length of the CDR3 is 17 residues. V was trimmed by 5 bases and J by 3 bases, leaving 21 bases between them. The CDR3 spells CASSVTGSGGPTDTQYF. Written as DNA, the CDR3 is TGTGCCAGCAGCGTGACCGGCTCAGGGGGGCCTACAGATACGCAGTATTTT.

The chain links TRBV12-3 or TRBV12-4 to TRBJ1-1, with no clear D. The CDR3 length is 13 residues. V dropped 6 bases and J dropped 1 base, with 9 bases sitting between them. The CDR3 region is CASSSGRNTEAFF. The CDR3 DNA follows: TGTGCCAGCAGCTCTGGGAGGAACACTGAAGCTTTCTTT.

V and J are TRBV27 and TRBJ1-5; 9 positions match TRBD1. V dropped 6 bases and J dropped 4; count of bases not matched to a gene: 7. CDR3 size: 15 residues. CDR1 is MNHEY and CDR2 is SMNVEV in the germline V gene (reference sequence). This chain's CDR3 is CASSISGTGNQPQHF. The CDR3 DNA reads TGTGCCAGCAGCATTTCCGGGACAGGGAATCAGCCCCAGCATTTT.

V and J are TRBV19 and TRBJ1-2, with a tentative D call TRBD1 (5 bases). The CDR3 has 14 residues. V was clipped by 7 bases and J by 6 bases, with 18 bases between them. CDR1 and CDR2 from the germline V gene are LNHDA and SQIVND (reference sequence). Here the CDR3 reads CASNFPRQMNGYTF. DNA of the CDR3: TGTGCCAGTAATTTTCCGAGACAGATGAATGGCTACACCTTC.

The V and J genes are TRBV27 and TRBJ2-4, with D perhaps TRBD1 (6 bases). Trimming shortened V by 1 base and J by 4 bases, and 14 bases separated the two germline ends. The germline gives CDR1 MNHEY, CDR2 SMNVEV (reference sequence). The CDR3 contains 16 residues. The CDR3 reads CASSLLFRGRKNIQYF. CDR3 nucleotide sequence: TGTGCCAGCAGTTTATTATTCAGGGGCCGGAAAAACATTCAGTACTTC.

V and J are TRBV5-5 and TRBJ2-7; 7 nucleotides agree with TRBD1. The J segment lost 2 bases and the V segment lost 4 bases, leaving 9 bases of the junction unmatched. Germline-derived CDR1 and CDR2 are SGHKS and YYEKEE (reference sequence). This CDR3 is built from 15 residues. CDR3 nucleotides: TGTGCCAGCAGCCACGAGGGGACAGTGACCTACGAGCAGTACTTC. Protein sequence: CASSHEGTVTYEQYF.

The chain is built from TRBV7-9 and TRBJ2-5; 9 bases are a match to TRBD1. The CDR3 totals 14 residues. CDR1 SEHNR and CDR2 FQNEAQ come from the germline V gene (reference sequence). Trimming cost V 4 bases and J 5 bases; bases outside gene matches: 5. The CDR3 here is CASSWGQGGETQYF. For the CDR3, the DNA is TGTGCCAGCAGCTGGGGACAGGGCGGGGAGACCCAGTACTTC.

This clone has a single count. This CDR3 reads CAWSLRDRGWMELNTIYF. As DNA, the CDR3 is TGTGCCTGGTCGCTTAGGGACAGGGGATGGATGGAGTTAAACACCATATATTTT. V gene TRBV30 combines with J gene TRBJ1-3; TRBD1 aligns across 10 bases. The CDR3 has 18 amino acids. The germline V gene encodes CDR1 GTSNPN and CDR2 SVGIG (reference sequence). J lost 6 bases, V lost 5 bases, and 19 bases had no gene match.

The chain recombines TRBV30 with TRBJ1-4; D may be TRBD1 (6 bases). The ends were cut back, 2 bases at V and 3 bases at J, with 10 bases in the middle. The CDR3 runs to 14 residues. Per the germline V gene, CDR1 is GTSNPN and CDR2 is SVGIG (reference sequence). The CDR3: CAWSSGQSNEKLFF. In DNA, the CDR3 is TGTGCCTGGAGTAGTGGACAGTCTAATGAAAAACTGTTTTTT.

V gene TRBV7-9 combines with J gene TRBJ1-4; no clear D. This CDR3 region has 16 residues. V gave up 3 bases and J gave up 8 bases, with 19 bases separating them. Germline V CDR1 and CDR2: SEHNR, FQNEAQ (reference sequence). This CDR3 is CASSLGGEGTREKLFF. The DNA of the CDR3 is TGTGCCAGCAGCTTGGGCGGGGAGGGAACTCGGGAAAAACTGTTTTTT.

This sequence joins TRBV19 and TRBJ2-1, with 16 bases aligning to TRBD2. Germline CDR1 reads LNHDA; CDR2 reads SQIVND (reference sequence). Germline trimming cut 3 bases from V and 7 bases from J; bases unmatched to any gene: 3. The CDR3 is 16 residues long. The CDR3 protein is CASSILGLAGGNEQFF. The CDR3 region has the DNA TGTGCCAGTAGTATCCTGGGACTAGCGGGAGGGAATGAGCAGTTCTTC.

The rearrangement joins TRBV18 to TRBJ1-2; TRBD1 is a possible D gene (5 bases). The V gene lost 2 bases and the J gene lost 10 bases, with 20 bases spanning the gap. The CDR3 consists of 15 residues. Germline values: CDR1 KGHSH, CDR2 LQKENI. The CDR3 protein is CASSPEQVSTTTYTF. The CDR3 DNA reads as TGTGCCAGCTCACCAGAACAGGTCTCTACAACCACCTACACCTTC.

There are a few counts of this clone. J is TRBJ2-7 and V is TRBV4-2, with 16 nucleotides matching TRBD2. V was pared by 5 bases and J by 0 bases, with 4 bases of the junction left unmatched. The V gene's germline CDR1 is LGHNA and CDR2 YNFKEQ. The CDR3 is 17 amino acids. CDR3 in amino acids: CASSVGLAGGSSYEQYF. CDR3 DNA sequence: TGTGCCAGCAGCGTGGGACTAGCGGGAGGGTCCTCCTACGAGCAGTACTTC.